The rows below give T cell receptor beta chains drawn from one sample of a study of regulatory T cells in long-lasting Graves disease. From the multiplex PCR reads, TCRdb called clonotypes with MiXCR, one entry per CDR3 protein. This sample has approximately 480,000 distinct CDR3 sequences, with roughly 15% found just once. These same data were also listed under a study on T cells in Graves' hyperthyroidism and ophthalmopathy.

The sample in question was peripheral blood mononuclear cells (PBMCs), obtained at new diagnosis, from a patient treated with antithyroid drugs. The receptors come from a man aged 35 to 55 with Graves disease. Both conserved end residues are part of each CDR3. The D gene is left open where the match is weak. Clone size appears in some rows only: once, few, many, or a class for an expanded clone.

v_gene	abundance	j_gene	d_gene	CDR3nt	CDR3aa
TRBV5-1	few	TRBJ2-5	-	TGCGCCAGCAGCCAAGTAGGGGCAAGAGAGACCCAGTACTTC	CASSQVGARETQYF
TRBV6-1	-	TRBJ1-4	-	TGTGCCAGCACTCCCGGGACGGGGAATGAAAAACTGTTTTTT	CASTPGTGNEKLFF
TRBV20-1	many	TRBJ2-3	TRBD2	TGCAGTGCGACTAGCGTAACTAGCACAGATACGCAGTATTTT	CSATSVTSTDTQYF
TRBV20-1	many	TRBJ2-7	TRBD2	TGCAGTGCGCGGGGGTACAGCTCCTACGAGCAGTACTTC	CSARGYSSYEQYF
TRBV12-5	many	TRBJ2-5	-	TGTGCTAGTGGTTCGGGTGCGTCGCAGACCCAGTACTTC	CASGSGASQTQYF
TRBV20-1	-	TRBJ2-1	TRBD2	TGCAGTGCTCCCCAACGGACTAGCGGCAATGAGCAGTTCTTC	CSAPQRTSGNEQFF
TRBV24-1	few	TRBJ2-3	-	TGTGCCACCAGTGATCAACGGACTCTTCGAGAGACAGATACGCAGTATTTT	CATSDQRTLRETDTQYF
TRBV20-1	many	TRBJ2-7	-	TGCAGTGCTAGAGGTCAGAGCTCCTACGAGCAGTACTTC	CSARGQSSYEQYF
TRBV29-1	few	TRBJ2-5	-	TGCAGCGTTGAAGCCTTTCAGGGAGAGACCCAGTACTTC	CSVEAFQGETQYF
TRBV28	many	TRBJ2-1	-	TGTGCCAGCAAAAGCTCCTACAATGAGCAGTTCTTC	CASKSSYNEQFF
TRBV27	-	TRBJ1-4	TRBD1	TGTGCCAGCAGTTCCGGGACAGAAGCAACTAATGAAAAACTGTTTTTT	CASSSGTEATNEKLFF
TRBV5-1	-	TRBJ2-3	TRBD2	TGCGCCAGCTTACCGACCGGGACTACTACGCAGTATTTT	CASLPTGTTTQYF
TRBV5-5	few	TRBJ2-3	TRBD2	TGTGCCAGCAGCTCCCGGACTAGCGGGATCAAAAATACGCAGTATTTT	CASSSRTSGIKNTQYF
TRBV6-1	few	TRBJ2-2	-	TGTGCCAGCAAGCAGGGACCAAGGAACACCGGGGAGCTGTTTTTT	CASKQGPRNTGELFF
TRBV30	many	TRBJ2-1	TRBD1	TGTGCCTGGAGTGTCAAAGGTGGGACAGCCATGAATGAGCAGTTCTTC	CAWSVKGGTAMNEQFF
TRBV19	-	TRBJ2-1	-	TGTGCCAGTAGTATAGCGAGGCGGGACAACTACAATGAGCAGTTCTTC	CASSIARRDNYNEQFF
TRBV4-1	-	TRBJ2-5	-	TGCGCCAGCAGCCAAGAAGGCCAGCCGTACCGAGGAGAGACCCAGTACTTC	CASSQEGQPYRGETQYF
TRBV11-2	-	TRBJ2-2	TRBD1	TGTGCCAGCACCCTAGCGACAGGGGTCAGCACCGGGGAGCTGTTTTTT	CASTLATGVSTGELFF
TRBV28	many	TRBJ1-2	-	TGTGCCAGCAGTTCCGGACGGGGGGATTTCACCTTC	CASSSGRGDFTF
TRBV20-1	-	TRBJ1-5	-	TGCAGTGCTAGAGAATACAATCAGCCCCAGCATTTT	CSAREYNQPQHF
TRBV4-1	few	TRBJ2-1	-	TGCGCCAGCAGCCAAGTTGACTCCTACAATGAGCAGTTCTTC	CASSQVDSYNEQFF
TRBV11-2	many	TRBJ2-7	-	TGTGCCAGCAGCTTAAATCTAGCGCGGGTCCTCACCGAGCAGTACTTC	CASSLNLARVLTEQYF
TRBV11-1	once	TRBJ2-7	TRBD1	TGTGCCAGCAGCCCCGGGACAGGGGGCTCGCCCCCCCTTGGGGAGCAGTACTTC	CASSPGTGGSPPLGEQYF
TRBV19	many	TRBJ1-6	-	TGTGCCAGTAGTCCTCCGGGACTTAATTCACCCCTCCACTTT	CASSPPGLNSPLHF
TRBV28	many	TRBJ2-2	-	TGTGCCAGCAGCCAACCCCTTAGCGGGGAGCTGTTTTTT	CASSQPLSGELFF
TRBV7-9	many	TRBJ2-5	TRBD1	TGTGCCAGCAGCCAGGACAGGGCTAACCAAGAGACCCAGTACTTC	CASSQDRANQETQYF
TRBV5-1	-	TRBJ2-7	-	TGCGCCAGCAGCTGGCAGGGGCTCGAGCAGTACTTC	CASSWQGLEQYF
TRBV12-3/TRBV12-4	-	TRBJ1-1	-	TGTGCCAGCAGGGGGACACCCAACACTGAAGCTTTCTTT	CASRGTPNTEAFF
TRBV20-1	-	TRBJ2-3	-	TGCAGTGCTAGAGCTAGAACGGGAGACCTCGCAGATACGCAGTATTTT	CSARARTGDLADTQYF
TRBV6-2/TRBV6-3	-	TRBJ1-1	TRBD1	TGTGCCAGCAGTTACTGGGACAGGCCGCGCCTGCGGTCCACTGAAGCTTTCTTT	CASSYWDRPRLRSTEAFF
TRBV6-2/TRBV6-3	many	TRBJ2-5	TRBD1	TGTGCCAGCAGTTTCACGGCCGGGACAGCTCAAGAGACCCAGTACTTC	CASSFTAGTAQETQYF
TRBV5-1	many	TRBJ2-7	TRBD1	TGCGCCAGCAGCTTGGCCAGGGGGCGAGTCTACGAGCAGTACTTC	CASSLARGRVYEQYF
TRBV6-2/TRBV6-3	-	TRBJ1-2	-	TGTGCCAGCAGGGGAGGAGCTAACTATGGCTACACCTTC	CASRGGANYGYTF
TRBV5-1	-	TRBJ2-7	TRBD1	TGCGCCAGCAGCTTGTTCCAGGGGGCGCGGTACGAGCAGTACTTC	CASSLFQGARYEQYF
TRBV28	-	TRBJ1-5	TRBD1	TGTGCCAGCACCACGGACAGGAACAATCAGCCCCAGCATTTT	CASTTDRNNQPQHF
TRBV3-1	many	TRBJ1-1	-	TGTGCCAGCAGCCAAGTTGCAGTTGGGAACACTGAAGCTTTCTTT	CASSQVAVGNTEAFF
TRBV7-3	many	TRBJ2-3	TRBD1	TGTGCCAGCAGCGTCGACAGGGGGCGAGATACGCAGTATTTT	CASSVDRGRDTQYF
TRBV28	many	TRBJ2-5	TRBD2	TGTGCCAGCAGCGGGACTAGCGGGATTCTAGAGACCCAGTACTTC	CASSGTSGILETQYF
TRBV4-1	-	TRBJ2-2	TRBD2	TGCGCCAGCAGCCAATCCCCGACTAGCCACATAAGCACCGGGGAGCTGTTTTTT	CASSQSPTSHISTGELFF
TRBV29-1	few	TRBJ2-5	-	TGCAGCGTTGGGCGGCAGCAAGAGACCCAGTACTTC	CSVGRQQETQYF
TRBV7-3	few	TRBJ2-2	TRBD2	TGTGCCAGCAGCTTAAAAGGCGGCCTAGCGGGCCGACCTTCCGGGGAGCTGTTTTTT	CASSLKGGLAGRPSGELFF
TRBV3-1	once	TRBJ1-1	TRBD1	TGTGCCAGCAGCTTAGGGACAGGGGGGCCGAACACTGAAGCTTTCTTT	CASSLGTGGPNTEAFF
TRBV15	-	TRBJ2-2	-	TGTGCCACCAGCAGAGGAGGACTCTACACCGGGGAGCTGTTTTTT	CATSRGGLYTGELFF
TRBV10-3	-	TRBJ1-1	-	TGTGCCATCAGTGGGGACGGGCCAGGGACAAACACTGAAGCTTTCTTT	CAISGDGPGTNTEAFF
TRBV10-3	few	TRBJ1-6	-	TGTGCCATCAGTGAGTCGCATAATAATTCACCCCTCCACTTT	CAISESHNNSPLHF
TRBV15	many	TRBJ2-7	TRBD2	TGTGCCACGAGACTAGCGGGATTTAGCTCCTACGAGCAGTACTTC	CATRLAGFSSYEQYF
TRBV28	few	TRBJ1-4	TRBD1	TGTGCCAGCAGGGAGACTTCGACAGGGGGACGGGAAAAACTGTTTTTT	CASRETSTGGREKLFF
TRBV2	many	TRBJ2-7	-	TGTGCCAGCAGTGAGGGGGTATATTTTTACGAGCAGTACTTC	CASSEGVYFYEQYF
TRBV4-2	few	TRBJ1-5	-	TGTGCCAGCAGCCAAGAGGCAGGGGGCAATCAGCCCCAGCATTTT	CASSQEAGGNQPQHF
TRBV3-1	few	TRBJ2-5	TRBD2	TGTGCCAGCAGCCGACCACGGACTAGCGGGAGTGGGACCCAGTACTTC	CASSRPRTSGSGTQYF
TRBV9	-	TRBJ2-2	-	TGTGCCAGCAGCGTAGCTGGGGGCGGGGAGCTGTTTTTT	CASSVAGGGELFF
TRBV6-4	-	TRBJ1-6	TRBD1	TGTGCCAGCAGACGGACAGGGGACGGTTCACCCCTCCACTTT	CASRRTGDGSPLHF
TRBV30	-	TRBJ2-1	-	TGTGCCTGGAGTCAGACAGGAGGGAATGAGCAGTTCTTC	CAWSQTGGNEQFF
TRBV6-5	many	TRBJ1-2	-	TGTGCCAGCAGTTACCATACAGGCCCCTCTAACTATGGCTACACCTTC	CASSYHTGPSNYGYTF